Here is one T cell receptor beta chain with its context. The data were taken from a study of shared T cell receptors in the human thymus. Assay: immunoSEQ multiplex PCR; the TCRdb copy retains only in-frame clones and omits some. The profile shows under 450,000 clones, around 93% of them singletons. The length of the CDR3 is 17 residues. V shed 3 bases and J 1 base; nucleotides not matched to a gene: 5. Germline V CDR1 and CDR2: LNHDA, SQIVND (reference sequence). Material for sequencing was thymocytes. The sequence was collected from a human donor. The chain recombines TRBV19 with TRBJ2-6; the match to TRBD1 covers 8 bases. The CDR3 sequence is CASSIEDRESGANVLTF. CDR3 nucleotide sequence: TGTGCCAGTAGTATCGAGGACAGGGAATCTGGGGCCAACGTCCTGACTTTC.